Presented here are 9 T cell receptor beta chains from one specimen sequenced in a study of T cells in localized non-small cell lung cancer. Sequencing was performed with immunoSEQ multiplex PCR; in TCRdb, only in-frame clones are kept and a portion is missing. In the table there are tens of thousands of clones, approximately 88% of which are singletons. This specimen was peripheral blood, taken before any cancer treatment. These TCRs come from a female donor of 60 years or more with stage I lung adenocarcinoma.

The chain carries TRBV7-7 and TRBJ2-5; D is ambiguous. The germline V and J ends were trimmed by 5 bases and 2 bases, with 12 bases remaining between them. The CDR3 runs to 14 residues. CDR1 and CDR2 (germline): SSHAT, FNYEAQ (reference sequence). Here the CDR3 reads CASSVTAVQETQYF. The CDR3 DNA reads TGTGCCAGCAGCGTAACGGCGGTACAAGAGACCCAGTACTTC.

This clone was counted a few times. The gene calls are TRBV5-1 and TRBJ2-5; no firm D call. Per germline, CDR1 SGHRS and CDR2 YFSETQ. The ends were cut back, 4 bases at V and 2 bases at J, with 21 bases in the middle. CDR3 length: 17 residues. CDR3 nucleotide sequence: TGCGCCAGCAGCCAAAGCCCGCCCCGGCAAATACAAGAGACCCAGTACTTC. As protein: CASSQSPPRQIQETQYF.

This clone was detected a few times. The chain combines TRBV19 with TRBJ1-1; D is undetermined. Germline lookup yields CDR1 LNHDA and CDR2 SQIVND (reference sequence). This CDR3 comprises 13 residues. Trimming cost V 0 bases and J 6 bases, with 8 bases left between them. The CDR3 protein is CASSIDREAEAFF. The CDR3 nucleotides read TGTGCCAGTAGTATAGATCGGGAGGCTGAAGCTTTCTTT.

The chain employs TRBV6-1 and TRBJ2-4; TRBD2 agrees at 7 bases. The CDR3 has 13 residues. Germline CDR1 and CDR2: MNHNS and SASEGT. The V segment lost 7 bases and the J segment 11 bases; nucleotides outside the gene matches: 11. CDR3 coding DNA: TGTGCCAGCACGGGGGGACTAATACAGGTTCAGTACTTC. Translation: CASTGGLIQVQYF.

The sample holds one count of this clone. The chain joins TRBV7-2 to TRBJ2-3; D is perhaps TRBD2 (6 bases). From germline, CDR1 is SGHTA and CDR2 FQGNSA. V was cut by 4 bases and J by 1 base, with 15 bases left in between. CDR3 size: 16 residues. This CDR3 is CASSSEGRGGTDTQYF. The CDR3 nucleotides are TGTGCCAGCAGCTCAGAGGGGCGGGGAGGCACAGATACGCAGTATTTT.

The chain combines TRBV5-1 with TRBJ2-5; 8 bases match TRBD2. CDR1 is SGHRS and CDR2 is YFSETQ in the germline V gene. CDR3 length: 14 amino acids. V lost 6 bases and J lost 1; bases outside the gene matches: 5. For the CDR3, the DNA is TGCGCCAGCACCCTAGCGGGTCCCCAAGAGACCCAGTACTTC. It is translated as CASTLAGPQETQYF.

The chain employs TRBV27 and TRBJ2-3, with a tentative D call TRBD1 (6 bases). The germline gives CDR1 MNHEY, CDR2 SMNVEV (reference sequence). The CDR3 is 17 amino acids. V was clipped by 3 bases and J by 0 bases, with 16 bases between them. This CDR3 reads CASSFLPDSASTDTQYF. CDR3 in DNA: TGTGCCAGCAGTTTCCTACCGGACAGCGCTAGCACAGATACGCAGTATTTT.

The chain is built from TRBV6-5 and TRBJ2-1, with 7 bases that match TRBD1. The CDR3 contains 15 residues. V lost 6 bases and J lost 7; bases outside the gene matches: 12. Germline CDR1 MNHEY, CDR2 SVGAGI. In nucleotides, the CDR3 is TGTGCCAGCAGCCAAGACAGGGCCCCCCTTAATGAGCAGTTCTTC. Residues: CASSQDRAPLNEQFF.

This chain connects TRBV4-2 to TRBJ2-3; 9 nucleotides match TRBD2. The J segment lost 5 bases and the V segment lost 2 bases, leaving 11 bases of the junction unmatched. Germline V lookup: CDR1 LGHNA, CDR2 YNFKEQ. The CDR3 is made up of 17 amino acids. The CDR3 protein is CASSQKIGGGAVDTQYF. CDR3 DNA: TGTGCCAGCAGCCAAAAGATAGGCGGGGGGGCCGTAGATACGCAGTATTTT.